This record concerns one T cell receptor (beta chain) sequence. No antigen is known for it. Per germline, CDR1 SGHTA and CDR2 FQGNSA. The CDR3 runs 18 residues. V lost 2 bases to trimming and J lost 5 bases; unmatched junction nucleotides: 13. The data stem from a study of cytomegalovirus exposure and HLA in healthy donors. The PCR was carried out with 60 Vbeta primers and 13 Jbeta primers. Assay used: immunoSEQ multiplex PCR; TCRdb lists only in-frame clones, some missing. The table includes around 110,000 clones, about four fifths detected once. Regarding the study as a whole: Later findings reportedly placed an Asian-associated ancestry cluster below the approximately 700-donor mean for N-insertions.

The chain is built from TRBV7-2 and TRBJ1-4, with TRBD1 matching over 8 bases. This sequence was found in a woman younger than 35 in good health and CMV-seropositive. The material sequenced was PBMCs. The CDR3: CASSLTSRRGRLNEKLFF. CDR3 nucleotides: TGTGCCAGCAGCTTAACTTCCCGCAGGGGGCGTTTAAATGAAAAACTGTTTTTT. Full variable domain (remainder filled in from reference TRBV7-2 and TRBJ1-4): GAGVSQSPSNKVTEKGKDVELRCDPISGHTALYWYRQSLGQGLEFLIYFQGNSAPDKSGLPSDRFSAERTGGSVSTLTIQRTQQEDSAVYLCASSLTSRRGRLNEKLFFGSGTQLSVL.